This T cell receptor beta chain appears in the sequencing data of a study of blood T cell repertoires in COVID-19. Study overall: The United States, Italy and Spain were the sources of the acute and convalescent COVID-19 samples. Sample material is recorded as cDNA or gDNA derived from T cells, B-cell-depleted T cells, or PBMCs.

The CDR3 runs to 14 residues. V shed 0 bases and J 7 bases; nucleotides not matched to a gene: 5. The V gene's germline CDR1 is LGHNA and CDR2 YSLEER. This clone was picked up one time. Per the original methods: From reference gene primer amplification, estimates of nucleated cell counts were derived. Using immunoSEQ multiplex PCR, the repertoire was profiled, and TCRdb retains in-frame clones only, with some absent. V and J calls and clone size are those listed in that table; D and trimming were worked out from the DNA. This table has some 260,000 clones, 88% appearing once. The receptor was derived from a human donor in a cohort sampled during active COVID-19. The sample taken for sequencing was peripheral blood. The J gene is TRBJ1-2, the V gene TRBV4-3; 7 bases align to TRBD1. The CDR3 sequence is CASSQEGQGVGYTF. The CDR3 bases are TGCGCCAGCAGCCAAGAGGGGCAGGGGGTTGGCTACACCTTC.